The 27 T cell receptor beta chains reported below all come from one sample, sequenced in a study of CD8+ T cells in alopecia areata. RNA was isolated and reverse transcribed to cDNA, the sequencing template. Measured with immunoSEQ multiplex PCR; TCRdb has only the in-frame clones, and not every one. The sample lists 95,000 to 110,000 clones; roughly 50% were seen once. Sequenced input: CD4+ T cells sorted from blood. The origin of the receptors is a human donor in good health.

This clone appeared a few times. V and J are TRBV29-1 and TRBJ1-2; D gene ambiguous. The V gene lost 4 bases and the J gene lost 6 bases, with 12 bases spanning the gap. This CDR3 contains 12 residues. Germline V gene sequence: CDR1 SQVTM, CDR2 ANQGSEA. The CDR3 region is CSVGARADGYTF. The CDR3 DNA follows: TGCAGCGTTGGTGCACGGGCGGATGGCTACACCTTC.

The chain links TRBV29-1 to TRBJ2-5, with TRBD1 matching over 8 bases. The assigned J gene may be wrong: the sequence end matches TRBJ2-7 better. This CDR3 region has 14 residues. Germline V gene sequence: CDR1 SQVTM, CDR2 ANQGSEA. CDR3 bases: TGCAGCGTTGAGCGTGGAGGACAGGGAAACGAGCAGTACTTC. It encodes CSVERGGQGNEQYF.

The chain links TRBV7-6 to TRBJ2-5; the D call may be TRBD1 or TRBD2 (5 bases each). The length of the CDR3 is 14 residues. V gave up 0 bases and J gave up 2 bases, with 7 bases separating them. CDR1 is SGHVS, CDR2 FNYEAQ, per germline. In DNA form, the CDR3 reads TGTGCCAGCAGCTTAGCTGGGGGACAAGAGACCCAGTACTTC. It specifies CASSLAGGQETQYF.

This clone was observed a handful of times. The rearrangement uses TRBV29-1 and TRBJ1-2, with 8 bases fitting TRBD1. This CDR3 comprises 10 residues. With V trimmed by 6 bases and J by 7 bases, 1 base remained unmatched. Germline-derived CDR1 and CDR2 are SQVTM and ANQGSEA. The CDR3 nucleotides read TGCAGCGTCGGACAGGGTGGCTACACCTTC. Protein product: CSVGQGGYTF.

The CDR3 sequence: CAWGAGQGTKQYF. The CDR3 region has the DNA TGTGCCTGGGGGGCGGGACAGGGGACGAAACAGTACTTC. The genes are TRBV30 and TRBJ2-7; 10 nucleotides agree with TRBD1. CDR3 length equals 13 residues. J gave up 10 bases and V 5 bases, and 11 bases lay outside the gene matches. Germline V gene lookup returns CDR1 GTSNPN and CDR2 SVGIG (reference sequence).

This clone was counted once. The J gene is TRBJ1-3, the V gene TRBV9; perhaps TRBD1 as D (6 bases). Germline V CDR1 and CDR2: SGDLS, YYNGEE. The CDR3 is 15 residues long. V shed 4 bases and J shed 0 bases, with 11 bases lying between them. The CDR3 is CASSPGQRSGNTIYF. In DNA form, the CDR3 reads TGTGCCAGCAGCCCTGGACAGCGCTCTGGAAACACCATATATTTT.

This chain links TRBV6-1 with TRBJ2-6; D remains ambiguous. Germline CDR1 is MNHNS and CDR2 is SASEGT. The CDR3 runs to 16 residues. The ends were cut back, 0 bases at V and 0 bases at J, with 6 bases in the middle. CDR3 region: CASSEAQLSGANVLTF. The CDR3 region has the DNA TGTGCCAGCAGTGAAGCGCAACTCTCTGGGGCCAACGTCCTGACTTTC.

The chain links TRBV29-1 to TRBJ1-5, with D hard to call. Trimming removed 4 bases at V and 7 bases at J, with 14 bases between. The CDR3 runs 13 residues. The V gene's germline CDR1 is SQVTM and CDR2 ANQGSEA. The CDR3: CSVVVRFGQPQHF. The CDR3 nucleotides read TGCAGCGTTGTTGTCAGATTCGGCCAGCCCCAGCATTTT.

The chain joins TRBV18 to TRBJ2-7; D ambiguous. The CDR3 loop spans 14 amino acids. Trimming stripped 5 bases from V and 3 bases from J, with 14 bases between. Per the germline V gene, CDR1 is KGHSH and CDR2 is LQKENI. CDR3: CASSAYSELYEQYF. As DNA, the CDR3 is TGTGCCAGCTCAGCGTACTCGGAGCTCTACGAGCAGTACTTC. The whole variable domain, filled in from reference TRBV18 and TRBJ2-7, reads NAGVMQNPRHLVRRRGQEARLRCSPMKGHSHVYWYRQLPEEGLKFMVYLQKENIIDESGMPKERFSAEFPKEGPSILRIQQVVRGDSAAYFCASSAYSELYEQYFGPGTRLTVT.

This clone was detected only a few times. The gene calls are TRBV5-6 and TRBJ1-1; the D is unclear. With 1 base removed from V and 0 bases from J, the gap between germline ends came to 13 bases. The CDR3 extends over 16 amino acids. CDR1 is SGHDT, CDR2 YYEEEE, per germline. The CDR3 DNA reads TGTGCCAGCAGCTTGATGGACCGCCTCATGAACACTGAAGCTTTCTTT. Protein sequence: CASSLMDRLMNTEAFF.

The chain employs TRBV2 and TRBJ2-3; TRBD2 matches 10 bases. V lost 6 bases to trimming and J lost 3 bases; unmatched junction nucleotides: 6. CDR3 length equals 15 residues. From germline, CDR1 is SNHLY and CDR2 FYNNEI. The CDR3: CASSQSSGGTDTQYF. CDR3 coding DNA: TGTGCCAGCAGCCAATCTAGCGGGGGAACAGATACGCAGTATTTT.

The CDR3 here is CASSLGSGAAYEQYF. CDR3 nucleotide sequence: TGTGCCAGCAGCTTAGGGAGCGGGGCCGCCTACGAGCAGTACTTC. V is TRBV7-6 and J is TRBJ2-7; 7 positions match TRBD2. This CDR3 is built from 15 residues. V shed 1 base and J 2 bases; nucleotides not matched to a gene: 5. CDR1 SGHVS and CDR2 FNYEAQ come from the germline V gene.

This clone has only one observation. The genes are TRBV30 and TRBJ1-5; TRBD1 matches at 10 bases. With V trimmed by 0 bases and J by 3 bases, 11 bases remained unmatched. Germline-derived CDR1 and CDR2 are GTSNPN and SVGIG (reference sequence). The CDR3 is 18 residues long. This CDR3 reads CAWSVGGQGDRVNQPQHF. DNA for the CDR3: TGTGCCTGGAGTGTTGGTGGACAGGGGGACCGGGTCAATCAGCCCCAGCATTTT.

This clone was seen ten or more times. The V call is TRBV5-5, the J call TRBJ2-5, with 8 bases identical to TRBD2. Germline CDR1 and CDR2: SGHKS and YYEKEE (reference sequence). V shed 4 bases, J shed 3 bases, and the junction held 8 bases outside the gene matches. This CDR3 contains 15 residues. This CDR3 is CASSRLASVKETQYF. The CDR3, as DNA: TGTGCCAGCAGCAGACTAGCGAGCGTCAAAGAGACCCAGTACTTC.

The CDR3 coding sequence is TGTGCCAGCAGTGACGGGACAGGTAGCAATCAGCCCCAGCATTTT. Translating it yields CASSDGTGSNQPQHF. V gene TRBV25-1 combines with J gene TRBJ1-5, with 8 bases matching TRBD1. This CDR3 is 15 amino acids long. CDR1 and CDR2 (germline): MGHDK, SYGVNS. V lost 3 bases and J lost 0; bases outside the gene matches: 1. Supplemented by reference TRBV25-1 and TRBJ1-5, the full variable domain reads EADIYQTPRYLVIGTGKKITLECSQTMGHDKMYWYQQDPGMELHLIHYSYGVNSTEKGDLSSESTVSRIRTEHFPLTLESARPSHTSQYLCASSDGTGSNQPQHFGDGTRLSIL.

The chain joins TRBV7-9 to TRBJ1-6; no firm D call. Germline loops: CDR1 SEHNR, CDR2 FQNEAQ (reference sequence). The CDR3 is 12 residues long. Trimming shortened V by 2 bases and J by 14 bases, and 10 bases separated the two germline ends. The CDR3 bases are TGTGCCAGCAGCTTACGGTCTCGGGCCCTCCACTTT. Its translation: CASSLRSRALHF.

The chain is built from TRBV7-2 and TRBJ2-2, with D perhaps matching TRBD2 (5 bases). V was trimmed by 2 bases and J by 4 bases, leaving 14 bases between them. The CDR3 totals 16 residues. Germline V gives CDR1 SGHTA, CDR2 FQGNSA. CDR3 region: CASSLRPAVGTGELFF. CDR3 bases: TGTGCCAGCAGCTTAAGGCCAGCGGTCGGCACCGGGGAGCTGTTTTTT.

The rearrangement links TRBV7-2 to TRBJ1-2; TRBD1 aligns across 8 bases. V lost 5 bases, J lost 1 base, and 6 bases stayed unmatched. Germline CDR1 and CDR2: SGHTA and FQGNSA. The CDR3 has 15 amino acids. The CDR3, as DNA: TGTGCCAGCAGCCCAGGACAGGGAATTAACTATGGCTACACCTTC. As protein: CASSPGQGINYGYTF.

This clone was detected only a few times. The chain recombines TRBV29-1 with TRBJ2-7; D may be TRBD1 (6 bases). The V end lost 4 bases, the J end lost 5 bases, and 15 bases lay between the germline ends. The V gene's germline CDR1 is SQVTM and CDR2 ANQGSEA. The CDR3 is 13 amino acids. CDR3 region: CSVAQGMTNEQYF. Written as DNA, the CDR3 is TGCAGCGTTGCGCAGGGGATGACCAACGAGCAGTACTTC.

The chain employs TRBV4-2 and TRBJ1-5; D is possibly TRBD1 (6 bases). The ends were cut back, 0 bases at V and 4 bases at J, with 10 bases in the middle. CDR1 is LGHNA, CDR2 YNFKEQ, per germline. The CDR3 extends over 15 amino acids. CDR3 amino acids: CASSQDRGSNQPQHF. The DNA for the CDR3 is TGTGCCAGCAGCCAAGACAGGGGCTCGAATCAGCCCCAGCATTTT.

The chain recombines TRBV28 with TRBJ2-3, with 8 nucleotides matching TRBD2. The CDR3 spans 15 residues. The V segment lost 4 bases and the J segment 5 bases; nucleotides outside the gene matches: 8. Germline CDR1 and CDR2: MDHEN and SYDVKM. CDR3 coding DNA: TGTGCCAGCAGTTCGGGGGGGGCGGTCGGAGATACGCAGTATTTT. Translation gives CASSSGGAVGDTQYF.

The chain uses TRBV25-1 and TRBJ2-7, with D unresolved. CDR1 MGHDK and CDR2 SYGVNS come from the germline V gene. Trimming stripped 1 base from V and 3 bases from J, with 10 bases between. This CDR3 comprises 14 residues. The CDR3 DNA reads as TGTGCCAGCAGTGAATTCCCACAGAGCTACGAGCAGTACTTC. It is translated as CASSEFPQSYEQYF.

The J gene is TRBJ2-7, the V gene TRBV6-6; tentative D call: TRBD2 (7 bases). CDR3 length: 13 amino acids. The V gene's germline CDR1 is MNHNY and CDR2 SVGAGI (reference sequence). V was pared by 5 bases and J by 5 bases, with 13 bases between. CDR3 DNA sequence: TGTGCCAGCAGTCCCCGGGGGGCCCACGAGCAGTACTTC. As protein: CASSPRGAHEQYF.

The chain combines TRBV6-6 with TRBJ2-7; the match to TRBD2 covers 10 bases. CDR3 size: 16 residues. The V gene's germline CDR1 is MNHNY and CDR2 SVGAGI (reference sequence). V shed 3 bases and J 3 bases; nucleotides not matched to a gene: 8. The CDR3 protein is CASSYGLAGVGYEQYF. CDR3 DNA sequence: TGTGCCAGCAGTTATGGGCTAGCGGGGGTGGGCTACGAGCAGTACTTC.

This clone was seen only a few times. The chain recombines TRBV7-2 with TRBJ1-5; D ambiguous. The CDR3 loop spans 13 amino acids. From germline, CDR1 is SGHTA and CDR2 FQGNSA. V dropped 5 bases and J dropped 2 bases, with 7 bases sitting between them. This CDR3 is CASSPLGNQPQHF. CDR3 nucleotides: TGTGCCAGCAGCCCCCTGGGCAATCAGCCCCAGCATTTT.

The rearrangement joins TRBV28 to TRBJ1-2; D is unclear. Germline loops: CDR1 MDHEN, CDR2 SYDVKM. Trimming removed 4 bases at V and 8 bases at J, with 11 bases between. The CDR3 loop spans 12 amino acids. CDR3 nucleotide sequence: TGTGCCAGCAGTTCGGCGAGCATAGGCTACACCTTC. As protein: CASSSASIGYTF.

This clone appeared a single time. This chain links TRBV29-1 with TRBJ2-1, with D unclear. The CDR3 spans 12 residues. Germline V CDR1 and CDR2: SQVTM, ANQGSEA. V gave up 5 bases and J gave up 6 bases, with 11 bases separating them. CDR3 amino acids: CSVSPLSNEQFF. The CDR3 nucleotides are TGCAGCGTTTCCCCCCTAAGCAATGAGCAGTTCTTC.